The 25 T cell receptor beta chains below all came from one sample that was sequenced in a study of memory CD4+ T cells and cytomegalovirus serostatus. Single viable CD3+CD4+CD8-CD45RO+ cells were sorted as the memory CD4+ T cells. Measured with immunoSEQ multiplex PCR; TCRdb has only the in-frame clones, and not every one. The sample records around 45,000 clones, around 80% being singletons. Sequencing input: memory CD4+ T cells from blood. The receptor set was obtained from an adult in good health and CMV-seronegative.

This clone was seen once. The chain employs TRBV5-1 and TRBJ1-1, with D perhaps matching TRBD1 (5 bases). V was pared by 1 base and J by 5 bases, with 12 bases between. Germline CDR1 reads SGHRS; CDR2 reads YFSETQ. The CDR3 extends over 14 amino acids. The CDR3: CASSLIGETTEAFF. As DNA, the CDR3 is TGCGCCAGCAGCTTGATAGGGGAGACGACTGAAGCTTTCTTT.

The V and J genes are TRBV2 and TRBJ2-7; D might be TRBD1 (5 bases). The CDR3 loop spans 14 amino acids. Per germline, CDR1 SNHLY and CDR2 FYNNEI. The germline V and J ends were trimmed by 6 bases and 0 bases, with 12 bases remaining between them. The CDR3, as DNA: TGTGCCAGCAGACCCGACAGTTCCTCCTACGAGCAGTACTTC. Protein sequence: CASRPDSSSYEQYF.

The CDR3 coding sequence is TGCAGTGAAGAGTATGGCTACACCTTC. Amino acid sequence: CSEEYGYTF. The chain uses TRBV20-1 and TRBJ1-2; D is unclear. Trimming left V 7 bases short and J 5 bases short, with 5 bases between. Germline CDR1 DFQATT, CDR2 SNEGSKA (reference sequence). The CDR3 has 9 residues.

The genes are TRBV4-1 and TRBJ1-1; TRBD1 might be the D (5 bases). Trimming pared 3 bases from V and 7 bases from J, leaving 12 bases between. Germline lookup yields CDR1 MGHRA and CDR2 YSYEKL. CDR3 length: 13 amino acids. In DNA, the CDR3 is TGCGCCAGCAGCCAGGGGCGGGATTATGAAGCTTTCTTT. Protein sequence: CASSQGRDYEAFF.

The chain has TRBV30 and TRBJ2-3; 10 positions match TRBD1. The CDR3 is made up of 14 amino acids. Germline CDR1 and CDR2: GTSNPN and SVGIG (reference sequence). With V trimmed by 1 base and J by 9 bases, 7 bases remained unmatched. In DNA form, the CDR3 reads TGTGCCTGGAGTGGCGGGGCGGGACAGGGGACGCAGTATTTT. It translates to CAWSGGAGQGTQYF.

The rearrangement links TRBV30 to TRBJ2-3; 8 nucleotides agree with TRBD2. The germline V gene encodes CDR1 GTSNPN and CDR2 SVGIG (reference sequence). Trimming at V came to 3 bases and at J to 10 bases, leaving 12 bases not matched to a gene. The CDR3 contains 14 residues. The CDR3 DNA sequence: TGTGCCTGGAGCTCCGAACGGGGGGGCAGGGCGCAGTATTTT. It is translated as CAWSSERGGRAQYF.

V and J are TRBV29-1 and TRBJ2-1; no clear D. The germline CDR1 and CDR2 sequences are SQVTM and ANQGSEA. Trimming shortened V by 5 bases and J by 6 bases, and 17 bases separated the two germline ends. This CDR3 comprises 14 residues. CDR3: CSVLGGFLTNEQFF. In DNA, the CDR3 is TGCAGCGTTTTGGGTGGATTTCTCACCAATGAGCAGTTCTTC.

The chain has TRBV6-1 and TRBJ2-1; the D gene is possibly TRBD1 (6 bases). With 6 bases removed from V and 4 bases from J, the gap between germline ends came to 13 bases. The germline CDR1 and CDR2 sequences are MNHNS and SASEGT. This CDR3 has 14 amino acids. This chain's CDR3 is CASSPGQKYNEQFF. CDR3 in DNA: TGTGCCAGCAGCCCCGGACAGAAGTACAATGAGCAGTTCTTC.

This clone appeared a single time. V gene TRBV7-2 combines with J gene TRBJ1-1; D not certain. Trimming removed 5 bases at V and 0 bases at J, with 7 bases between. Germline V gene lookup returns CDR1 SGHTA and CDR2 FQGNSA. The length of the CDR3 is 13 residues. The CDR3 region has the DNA TGTGCCAGCAGCGTCGATATGAACACTGAAGCTTTCTTT. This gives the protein CASSVDMNTEAFF.

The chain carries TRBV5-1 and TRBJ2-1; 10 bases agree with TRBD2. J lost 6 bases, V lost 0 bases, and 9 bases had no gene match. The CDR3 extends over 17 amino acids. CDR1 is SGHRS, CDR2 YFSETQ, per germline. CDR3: CASSLGFSGGAGNEQFF. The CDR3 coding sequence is TGCGCCAGCAGCTTGGGCTTCAGCGGGGGGGCCGGCAATGAGCAGTTCTTC. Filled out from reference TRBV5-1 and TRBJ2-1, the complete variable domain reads KAGVTQTPRYLIKTRGQQVTLSCSPISGHRSVSWYQQTPGQGLQFLFEYFSETQRNKGNFPGRFSGRQFSNSRSEMNVSTLELGDSALYLCASSLGFSGGAGNEQFFGPGTRLTVL.

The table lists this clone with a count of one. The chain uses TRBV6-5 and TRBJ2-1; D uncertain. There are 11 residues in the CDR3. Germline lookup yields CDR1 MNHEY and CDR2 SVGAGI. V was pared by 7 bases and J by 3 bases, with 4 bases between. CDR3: CASTSYNEQFF. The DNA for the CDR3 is TGTGCCAGCACTAGCTACAATGAGCAGTTCTTC.

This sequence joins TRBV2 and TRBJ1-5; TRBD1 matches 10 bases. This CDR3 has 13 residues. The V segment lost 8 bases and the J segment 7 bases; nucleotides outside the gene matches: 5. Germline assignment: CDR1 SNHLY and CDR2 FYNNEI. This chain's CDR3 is CASVGQGDQPQHF. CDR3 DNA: TGTGCCAGCGTAGGACAGGGGGACCAGCCCCAGCATTTT.

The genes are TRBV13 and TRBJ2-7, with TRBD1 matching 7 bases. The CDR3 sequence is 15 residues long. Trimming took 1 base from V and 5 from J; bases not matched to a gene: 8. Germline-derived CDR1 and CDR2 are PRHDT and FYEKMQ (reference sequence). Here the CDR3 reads CASSLAGQGVHEQYF. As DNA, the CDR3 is TGTGCCAGCAGCTTAGCAGGGCAGGGGGTCCACGAGCAGTACTTC.

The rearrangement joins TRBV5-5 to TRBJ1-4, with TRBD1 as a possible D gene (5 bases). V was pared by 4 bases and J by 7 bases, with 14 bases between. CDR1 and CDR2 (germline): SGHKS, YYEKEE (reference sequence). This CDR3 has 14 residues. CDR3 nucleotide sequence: TGTGCCAGCAGCCCCATGGGGGGAGGTGAAAAACTGTTTTTT. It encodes CASSPMGGGEKLFF.

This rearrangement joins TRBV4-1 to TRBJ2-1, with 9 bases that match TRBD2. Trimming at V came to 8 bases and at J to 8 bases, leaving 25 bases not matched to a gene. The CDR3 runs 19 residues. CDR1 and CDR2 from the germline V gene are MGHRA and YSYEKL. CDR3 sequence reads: CASSPGGRGGSGTFHEQFF. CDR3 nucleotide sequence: TGCGCCAGCTCCCCAGGTGGGCGGGGGGGCAGCGGAACCTTCCATGAGCAGTTCTTC.

In DNA form, the CDR3 reads TGCAGCGTTGTATGGGGAACGAACACTGAAGCTTTCTTT. It yields the protein CSVVWGTNTEAFF. The genes are TRBV29-1 and TRBJ1-1; D is unclear. Germline CDR1 is SQVTM and CDR2 is ANQGSEA. This CDR3 region has 13 residues. V was pared by 4 bases and J by 1 base, with 10 bases between.

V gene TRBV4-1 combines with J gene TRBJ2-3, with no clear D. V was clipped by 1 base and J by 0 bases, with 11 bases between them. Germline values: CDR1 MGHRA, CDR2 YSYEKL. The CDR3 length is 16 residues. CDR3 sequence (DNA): TGCGCCAGCAGCCAAGTGGACCTTATCAGCACAGATACGCAGTATTTT. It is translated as CASSQVDLISTDTQYF.

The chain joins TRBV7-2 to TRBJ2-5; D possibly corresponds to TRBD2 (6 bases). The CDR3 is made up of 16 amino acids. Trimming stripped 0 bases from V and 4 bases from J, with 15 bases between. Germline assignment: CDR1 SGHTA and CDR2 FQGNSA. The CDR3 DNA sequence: TGTGCCAGCAGCTTAGCGCCGGGGGTGGTGGGAGAGACCCAGTACTTC. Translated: CASSLAPGVVGETQYF.

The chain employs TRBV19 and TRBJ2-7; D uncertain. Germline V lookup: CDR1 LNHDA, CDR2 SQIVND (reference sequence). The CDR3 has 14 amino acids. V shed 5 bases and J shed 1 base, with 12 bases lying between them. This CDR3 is CASSSTAYSYEQYF. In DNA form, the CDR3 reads TGTGCCAGTAGTTCGACTGCCTATTCCTACGAGCAGTACTTC.

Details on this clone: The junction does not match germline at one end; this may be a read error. The CDR3 DNA follows: TGTGCTAGCAGCTTTAGGTTCTTGACGGGAGAGACCCAGTACTTC. It translates to CASSFRFLTGETQYF. The chain combines TRBV7-7 with TRBJ2-5; D uncertain. Germline assignment: CDR1 SSHAT and CDR2 FNYEAQ (reference sequence). This CDR3 region has 15 residues.

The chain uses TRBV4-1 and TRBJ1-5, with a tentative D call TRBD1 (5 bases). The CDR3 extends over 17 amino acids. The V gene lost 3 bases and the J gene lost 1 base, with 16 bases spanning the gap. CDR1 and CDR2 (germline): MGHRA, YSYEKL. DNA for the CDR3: TGCGCCAGCAGCCACTCTGCTGCGGCAGGGAGCAATCAGCCCCAGCATTTT. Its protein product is CASSHSAAAGSNQPQHF.

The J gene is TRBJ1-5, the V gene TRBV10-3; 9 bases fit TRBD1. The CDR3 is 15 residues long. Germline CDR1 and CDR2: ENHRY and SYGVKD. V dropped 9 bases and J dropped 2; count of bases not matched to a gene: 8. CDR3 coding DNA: TGTGCCATAGCGGCAAGGACAGGGGGCAATCAGCCCCAGCATTTT. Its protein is CAIAARTGGNQPQHF.

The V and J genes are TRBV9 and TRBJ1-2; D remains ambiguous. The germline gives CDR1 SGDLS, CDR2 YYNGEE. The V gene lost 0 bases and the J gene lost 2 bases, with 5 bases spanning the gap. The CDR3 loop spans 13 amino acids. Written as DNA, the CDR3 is TGTGCCAGCAGCGTAGATAGAAACTATGGCTACACCTTC. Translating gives CASSVDRNYGYTF. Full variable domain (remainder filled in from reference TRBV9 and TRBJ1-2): DSGVTQTPKHLITATGQRVTLRCSPRSGDLSVYWYQQSLDQGLQFLIQYYNGEERAKGNILERFSAQQFPDLHSELNLSSLELGDSALYFCASSVDRNYGYTFGSGTRLTVV.

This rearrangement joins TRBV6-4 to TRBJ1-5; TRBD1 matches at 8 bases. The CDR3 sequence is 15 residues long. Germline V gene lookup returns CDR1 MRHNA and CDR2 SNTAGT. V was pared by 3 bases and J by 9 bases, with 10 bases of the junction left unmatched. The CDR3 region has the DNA TGTGCCAGCAGTGAACAGACAGGGGCGGGGTGGCCCCAGCATTTT. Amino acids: CASSEQTGAGWPQHF.

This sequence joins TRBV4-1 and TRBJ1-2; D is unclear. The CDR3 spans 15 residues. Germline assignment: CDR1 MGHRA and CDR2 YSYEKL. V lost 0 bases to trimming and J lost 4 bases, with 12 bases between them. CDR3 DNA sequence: TGCGCCAGCAGCCAAGATGGGAGGAATTCCTATGGCTACACCTTC. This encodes CASSQDGRNSYGYTF.